Listed here are 16 T cell receptor beta chains from one sample, sequenced in a study of blood T cell repertoires in COVID-19. Method: immunoSEQ multiplex PCR; TCRdb's copy keeps in-frame clones and lacks some. Of 200,000 or so clones listed, about four fifths are singletons. The sequenced sample was peripheral blood. These receptors originate from a woman older than 75 with COVID-19, enrolled during active disease.

The gene calls are TRBV5-1 and TRBJ1-3; tentatively, D is TRBD1 (6 bases). Per germline, CDR1 SGHRS and CDR2 YFSETQ. The CDR3 covers 17 residues. V shed 0 bases and J shed 0 bases, with 13 bases lying between them. CDR3 nucleotide sequence: TGCGCCAGCAGCTTGGCAGGGGCCCATCACTCTGGAAACACCATATATTTT. It is translated as CASSLAGAHHSGNTIYF.

This clone was seen more than once but under ten times. V gene TRBV7-8 combines with J gene TRBJ1-6; 8 bases match TRBD1. J lost 8 bases, V lost 4 bases, and 10 bases had no gene match. CDR1 SGHVS and CDR2 FQNEAQ come from the germline V gene. The CDR3 is 16 amino acids. The CDR3 reads CASSSKLDRVDSPLHF. The CDR3 DNA is TGTGCCAGCAGCTCAAAATTGGACAGGGTGGATTCACCCCTCCACTTT.

Regarding this clone: One junction end does not reproduce the germline sequence, and a read error may be involved. V is TRBV19 and J is TRBJ2-7, with a tentative D call TRBD2 (5 bases). The CDR3 length is 12 residues. Germline assignment: CDR1 LNHDA and CDR2 SQIVND (reference sequence). CDR3 sequence: CASSIERSTRDF. CDR3 nucleotide sequence: TGTGCCAGTAGTATTGAAAGGTCTACGCGGGACTTC.

This clone was observed many times. V and J are TRBV6-2 or TRBV6-3 and TRBJ2-1; a possible D gene is TRBD2 (6 bases). Per germline, CDR1 MNHEY and CDR2 SVGEGT. Trimming pared 5 bases from V and 10 bases from J, leaving 21 bases between. CDR3 length equals 15 residues. CDR3 nucleotide sequence: TGTGCCAGCAGTCTATGGGGGGATTCCCGAATGGAGCAGTTCTTC. Protein product: CASSLWGDSRMEQFF.

The V and J genes are TRBV14 and TRBJ1-1; D is undetermined. The CDR3 runs 12 residues. Germline CDR1 and CDR2: SGHDN and FVKESK. The germline V and J ends were trimmed by 1 base and 8 bases, with 8 bases remaining between them. CDR3 DNA: TGTGCCAGCAGCCAAGGACGAGGCGAAGCTTTCTTT. Its translation: CASSQGRGEAFF.

The V and J genes are TRBV27 and TRBJ1-2; 7 nucleotides agree with TRBD1. This CDR3 spans 15 amino acids. CDR1 is MNHEY, CDR2 SMNVEV, per germline (reference sequence). V dropped 4 bases and J dropped 6; count of bases not matched to a gene: 11. CDR3: CASSSGEGGIDGYTF. The CDR3 bases are TGTGCCAGCAGTTCGGGAGAAGGGGGCATCGATGGCTACACCTTC.

The chain's CDR3 is CASTLQGGTDYGYTF. The CDR3 DNA is TGTGCCAGCACCCTTCAGGGGGGCACGGACTATGGCTACACCTTC. The chain uses TRBV7-6 and TRBJ1-2; 7 bases map to TRBD1. Germline CDR1 reads SGHVS; CDR2 reads FNYEAQ. The CDR3 is made up of 15 amino acids. The J segment lost 3 bases and the V segment lost 7 bases, leaving 11 bases of the junction unmatched.

The chain joins TRBV7-9 to TRBJ1-1, with no clear D. This CDR3 has 11 residues. The V and J ends lost 5 bases and 8 bases respectively, with 9 bases between them. The germline V gene has CDR1 SEHNR and CDR2 FQNEAQ (reference sequence). The CDR3 bases are TGTGCCAGCAGCCGCGCATCAGAAGCTTTCTTT. It encodes CASSRASEAFF.

This chain connects TRBV5-4 to TRBJ2-7; 10 bases fit TRBD2. The CDR3 has 16 residues. V lost 0 bases to trimming and J lost 6 bases; unmatched junction nucleotides: 9. Germline CDR1 is SGHNT and CDR2 is YYREEE (reference sequence). The CDR3, as DNA: TGTGCCAGCAGCTTGGAAGGCAGCGGGGGGGCTTCCGAGCAGTACTTC. It translates to CASSLEGSGGASEQYF.

The chain couples TRBV19 to TRBJ2-7, with 9 bases matching TRBD1. CDR3 length: 16 residues. Trimming took 5 bases from V and 5 from J; bases not matched to a gene: 13. Germline V CDR1 and CDR2: LNHDA, SQIVND (reference sequence). CDR3 nucleotides: TGTGCCAGTAGTCCGCTCCGGGACAGGGTGTCTAACGAGCAGTACTTC. Its translation: CASSPLRDRVSNEQYF.

The chain recombines TRBV5-4 with TRBJ2-5; 10 bases line up with TRBD1. Trimming removed 1 base from V and 5 bases from J; junction bases left unmatched: 5. The CDR3 runs to 15 residues. In germline, CDR1 is SGHNT, CDR2 YYREEE (reference sequence). For the CDR3, the DNA is TGTGCCAGCAGCTTGATGACAGGGGGCAGGGAGACCCAGTACTTC. Residues: CASSLMTGGRETQYF.

This chain connects TRBV21-1 to TRBJ1-2; TRBD1, the table's D call, was not compared with the DNA. TRBV21-1 is flagged as a pseudogene. The CDR3 sequence is 14 residues long. CDR3 residues: CASSGLRTGGGYTF. The CDR3 DNA follows: TGTGCCAGCAGTGGTTTAAGGACAGGCGGGGGCTACACCTTC.

This rearrangement joins TRBV28 to TRBJ1-2; 9 nucleotides line up with TRBD1. Germline V CDR1 and CDR2: MDHEN, SYDVKM. The CDR3 runs to 16 residues. V gave up 4 bases and J gave up 6 bases; unmatched junction bases: 12. The CDR3: CASSSMGDRAYDGYTF. The CDR3 DNA reads as TGTGCCAGCAGTTCTATGGGGGACAGGGCGTATGATGGCTACACCTTC.

The chain combines TRBV5-1 with TRBJ1-4; TRBD1 is a possible D gene (5 bases). The CDR3 is made up of 14 amino acids. Germline V gene data show CDR1 as SGHRS and CDR2 as YFSETQ. Trimming shortened V by 3 bases and J by 6 bases, and 12 bases separated the two germline ends. CDR3: CASSWGGSDEKLFF. In nucleotides, the CDR3 is TGCGCCAGCAGCTGGGGCGGGAGCGATGAAAAACTGTTTTTT.

This chain connects TRBV19 to TRBJ1-1, with D tentatively TRBD1 (6 bases). CDR3 length: 14 amino acids. In germline, CDR1 is LNHDA, CDR2 SQIVND (reference sequence). V was clipped by 6 bases and J by 0 bases, with 11 bases between them. CDR3 sequence (DNA): TGTGCCAGTAGCGACAGGTCTATGAACACTGAAGCTTTCTTT. This gives the protein CASSDRSMNTEAFF.

The chain uses TRBV9 and TRBJ2-3, with 10 bases that match TRBD2. CDR1 and CDR2 from the germline V gene are SGDLS and YYNGEE. Trimming at V came to 1 base and at J to 3 bases, leaving 5 bases not matched to a gene. CDR3 length: 16 amino acids. The CDR3: CASSVTGTSATDTQYF. As DNA, the CDR3 is TGTGCCAGCAGCGTAACCGGGACTAGCGCGACAGATACGCAGTATTTT.